Listed here is a single T cell receptor (beta chain). Its antigen is not identified. V was clipped by 8 bases and J by 1 base; unmatched bases: 18. The CDR3 spans 18 residues. Germline lookup yields CDR1 SQVTM and CDR2 ANQGSEA. This specimen comes from a study of T-cell memory formation after mild COVID-19. Notes on the study in general: Contracting clones from day 15 to 85 showed balanced CD4/CD8; later expanders favored CD4+.

TCRdb re-derived calls from the 5' RACE reads in MiXCR, one entry per CDR3 protein. The sample consists of about 440,000 distinct CDR3 sequences, 20% of them appearing once. This rearrangement joins TRBV29-1 to TRBJ2-4; the match to TRBD1 covers 9 bases. The sequence was obtained from an adult woman who had mild COVID-19 (a few samples of this study predate the infection). Cell type and time point are not known. Sequencing was performed on PBMCs or a T cell subset sorted from them (not recorded which). The DNA of the CDR3 is TGCAGCATTTACCACCGGGGACAGGGAGTTCTGGCCAAAAACATTCAGTACTTC. Its translation is CSIYHRGQGVLAKNIQYF.